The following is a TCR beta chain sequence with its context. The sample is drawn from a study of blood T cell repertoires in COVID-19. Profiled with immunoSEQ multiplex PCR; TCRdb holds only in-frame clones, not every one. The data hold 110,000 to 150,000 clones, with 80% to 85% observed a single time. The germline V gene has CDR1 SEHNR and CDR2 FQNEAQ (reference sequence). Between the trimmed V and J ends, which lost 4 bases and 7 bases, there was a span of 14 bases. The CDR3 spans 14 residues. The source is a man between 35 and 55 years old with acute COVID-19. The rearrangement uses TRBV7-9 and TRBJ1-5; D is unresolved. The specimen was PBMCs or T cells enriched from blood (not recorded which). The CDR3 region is CASSSTPQGQPQHF. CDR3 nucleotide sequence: TGTGCCAGCAGCTCGACACCCCAAGGCCAGCCCCAGCATTTT. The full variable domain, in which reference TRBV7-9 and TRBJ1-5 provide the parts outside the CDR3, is DTGVSQNPRHKITKRGQNVTFRCDPISEHNRLYWYRQTLGQGPEFLTYFQNEAQLEKSRLLSDRFSAERPKGSFSTLEIQRTEQGDSAMYLCASSSTPQGQPQHFGDGTRLSIL.